A single sample is the source of the 27 T cell receptor beta chains below, sequenced in a study of T cell responses to AZD1222 COVID-19 vaccine. Some clones are missing from TCRdb's copy, which holds only in-frame ones; the method was immunoSEQ multiplex PCR. This table holds approximately 160,000 clones, about 91% found once. The source was peripheral blood, collected on day 0 of AZD1222 vaccination. These receptor sequences come from an adult in good health.

This chain links TRBV11-2 with TRBJ2-5; 7 positions match TRBD1. V was clipped by 5 bases and J by 2 bases; unmatched bases: 8. The CDR3 has 15 residues. Germline V CDR1 and CDR2: SGHAT, FQNNGV. The CDR3 sequence: CASSTGQDTQETQYF. The DNA of the CDR3 is TGTGCCAGCAGCACTGGACAGGACACACAAGAGACCCAGTACTTC.

The chain joins TRBV6-5 to TRBJ2-3; D is possibly TRBD1 (6 bases). The germline V gene encodes CDR1 MNHEY and CDR2 SVGAGI. V lost 7 bases to trimming and J lost 2 bases, with 10 bases between them. The CDR3 extends over 13 amino acids. For the CDR3, the DNA is TGTGCCAGCAATACAGGGTCCACAGATACGCAGTATTTT. It encodes CASNTGSTDTQYF.

The V gene is TRBV28, the J gene TRBJ2-1, with D unclear. Germline lookup yields CDR1 MDHEN and CDR2 SYDVKM. This CDR3 contains 12 residues. Trimming removed 6 bases from V and 2 bases from J, with 5 bases in between. The CDR3: CASRTAYNEQFF. CDR3 coding DNA: TGTGCCAGCAGAACAGCCTACAATGAGCAGTTCTTC.

The chain joins TRBV25-1 to TRBJ1-2; 7 nucleotides align to TRBD1. Germline V gives CDR1 MGHDK, CDR2 SYGVNS. After removal of 2 bases from V and 4 bases from J, the junction contained 4 bases not matched to a gene. The length of the CDR3 is 14 residues. CDR3 residues: CASSEVRGSYGYTF. The DNA of the CDR3 is TGTGCCAGCAGTGAAGTCAGGGGGTCCTATGGCTACACCTTC.

The chain's CDR3 is CASSEPGQFSGNTIYF. CDR3 sequence (DNA): TGTGCCAGCAGCGAGCCGGGACAGTTCTCTGGAAACACCATATATTTT. The chain combines TRBV9 with TRBJ1-3; 7 bases are a match to TRBD1. The germline CDR1 and CDR2 sequences are SGDLS and YYNGEE. The CDR3 has 16 amino acids. J was trimmed by 0 bases and V by 3 bases; bases with no gene match: 6.

V usage is TRBV2 and J usage is TRBJ2-7; D may be TRBD1 (6 bases). CDR3 length equals 14 residues. Germline assignment: CDR1 SNHLY and CDR2 FYNNEI. Trimming removed 6 bases from V and 1 base from J, with 13 bases in between. The CDR3 sequence: CASRETGPSYEQYF. The DNA for the CDR3 is TGTGCCAGCAGGGAGACAGGTCCTTCCTACGAGCAGTACTTC.

A few counts support this clone. CDR3 nucleotide sequence: TGTGCCTGGAGTGTACTACAGGGAAATTCACCCCTCCACTTT. This sequence encodes CAWSVLQGNSPLHF. The chain joins TRBV30 to TRBJ1-6; D might be TRBD1 (6 bases). The CDR3 extends over 14 amino acids. The V gene lost 0 bases and the J gene lost 7 bases, with 10 bases spanning the gap. Germline CDR1 is GTSNPN and CDR2 is SVGIG (reference sequence).

The gene calls are TRBV12-2 and TRBJ1-5. TRBV12-2 is assigned pseudogene status. The CDR3 has 16 amino acids. This chain's CDR3 is CASRLGVEGGGRPQHF. DNA for the CDR3: TGTGCAAGTCGCTTAGGGGTCGAGGGGGGAGGAAGGCCCCAGCATTTT.

This clone was detected only once. The V and J genes are TRBV18 and TRBJ2-3; 14 bases map to TRBD2. This CDR3 is 17 amino acids long. V lost 5 bases, J lost 4 bases, and 8 bases stayed unmatched. The germline V gene encodes CDR1 KGHSH and CDR2 LQKENI. CDR3: CASSLLGLAGVSDTQYF. The CDR3 coding sequence is TGTGCCAGCTCATTACTGGGACTAGCGGGAGTTTCAGATACGCAGTATTTT. Looking up the rest from reference TRBV18 and TRBJ2-3 gives the full variable domain: NAGVMQNPRHLVRRRGQEARLRCSPMKGHSHVYWYRQLPEEGLKFMVYLQKENIIDESGMPKERFSAEFPKEGPSILRIQQVVRGDSAAYFCASSLLGLAGVSDTQYFGPGTRLTVL.

The CDR3 loop is CASSLVAGAGNTIYF. The CDR3 DNA reads TGTGCCAGCAGTCTTGTCGCGGGGGCTGGAAACACCATATATTTT. The J gene is TRBJ1-3, the V gene TRBV6-5, with a tentative D call TRBD1 (5 bases). Germline-derived CDR1 and CDR2 are MNHEY and SVGAGI. The CDR3 extends over 15 amino acids. Trimming left V 5 bases short and J 2 bases short, with 13 bases between.

V is TRBV10-3 and J is TRBJ1-2; 9 nucleotides agree with TRBD1. The CDR3 is made up of 15 amino acids. The V segment lost 6 bases and the J segment 4 bases; nucleotides outside the gene matches: 9. Germline V gene sequence: CDR1 ENHRY, CDR2 SYGVKD. As DNA, the CDR3 is TGTGCCATCAGCGATCCGGGACAGGGCATCTATGGCTACACCTTC. This translates into CAISDPGQGIYGYTF.

The V and J genes are TRBV2 and TRBJ1-6; D perhaps matches TRBD1 (6 bases). The CDR3 covers 13 residues. The germline CDR1 and CDR2 sequences are SNHLY and FYNNEI. Between the trimmed V and J ends, which lost 7 bases and 10 bases, there was a span of 14 bases. The CDR3 DNA is TGTGCCAGCAAAGAAACAGGGAACTCACCCCTCCACTTT. Translated: CASKETGNSPLHF.

The chain recombines TRBV6-5 with TRBJ1-2; D ambiguous. The CDR3 length is 14 residues. V gave up 4 bases and J gave up 5 bases, with 14 bases separating them. The germline V gene has CDR1 MNHEY and CDR2 SVGAGI. CDR3 amino acids: CASSSQPGSYGYTF. CDR3 bases: TGTGCCAGCAGTTCGCAGCCCGGCAGTTATGGCTACACCTTC.

J is TRBJ1-1 and V is TRBV28, with D possibly being TRBD1 (5 bases). This CDR3 has 15 amino acids. Germline values: CDR1 MDHEN, CDR2 SYDVKM. Trimming took 8 bases from V and 6 from J, leaving 22 bases between them. The chain's CDR3 is CASSPGGRVKSEAFF. CDR3 sequence (DNA): TGTGCCAGCTCCCCCGGCGGCAGGGTAAAGTCTGAAGCTTTCTTT.

CDR3 amino acids: CASRMGNQPQHF. The CDR3 bases are TGTGCCAGTCGTATGGGCAATCAGCCCCAGCATTTT. The V gene is TRBV27, the J gene TRBJ1-5; D is unresolved. V lost 9 bases and J lost 2, with 8 bases in between. Germline V CDR1 and CDR2: MNHEY, SMNVEV (reference sequence). The CDR3 sequence is 12 residues long.

This rearrangement joins TRBV7-2 to TRBJ1-1, with D hard to call. The CDR3 covers 15 residues. With 1 base removed from V and 0 bases from J, the gap between germline ends came to 9 bases. Per the germline V gene, CDR1 is SGHTA and CDR2 is FQGNSA. The CDR3 reads CASSLGPVLNTEAFF. In nucleotides, the CDR3 is TGTGCCAGCAGCTTAGGCCCCGTTTTGAACACTGAAGCTTTCTTT.

The V call is TRBV18, the J call TRBJ2-3; the D gene could be TRBD1 or TRBD2 (5 bases each). Trimming stripped 5 bases from V and 3 bases from J, with 15 bases between. The CDR3 sequence is 15 residues long. Per the germline V gene, CDR1 is KGHSH and CDR2 is LQKENI. The CDR3: CASSSWGRTTDTQYF. CDR3 in DNA: TGTGCCAGCTCATCATGGGGGAGAACGACAGATACGCAGTATTTT.

This sequence joins TRBV4-3 and TRBJ2-2, with 9 bases fitting TRBD1. This CDR3 contains 16 residues. Losses at the gene ends were 5 bases for V and 7 bases for J; bases not matched to a gene: 11. CDR1 is LGHNA and CDR2 is YSLEER in the germline V gene. This CDR3 reads CASSSETGGIGGELFF. CDR3 nucleotides: TGCGCCAGCAGCTCAGAGACAGGGGGAATAGGCGGGGAGCTGTTTTTT.

In this sample, this clone turned up once. The chain carries TRBV27 and TRBJ2-1; D perhaps matches TRBD1 (6 bases). V was cut by 5 bases and J by 6 bases, with 14 bases left in between. The CDR3 contains 14 residues. Germline CDR1 and CDR2: MNHEY and SMNVEV (reference sequence). The CDR3 DNA is TGTGCCAGCAGTGCAAGCACAGGGCGCAATGAGCAGTTCTTC. Amino acids: CASSASTGRNEQFF.

V is TRBV19 and J is TRBJ1-4, with D perhaps matching TRBD1 (5 bases). Germline lookup yields CDR1 LNHDA and CDR2 SQIVND (reference sequence). The CDR3 runs to 18 residues. V shed 4 bases and J shed 1 base, with 19 bases lying between them. This chain's CDR3 is CASSTPSGRAKTNEKLFF. The DNA for the CDR3 is TGTGCCAGTAGTACGCCCTCCGGCAGGGCGAAAACTAATGAAAAACTGTTTTTT.

The gene calls are TRBV28 and TRBJ2-7; no definite D call. With 8 bases removed from V and 2 bases from J, the gap between germline ends came to 16 bases. This CDR3 comprises 14 residues. Germline V gene lookup returns CDR1 MDHEN and CDR2 SYDVKM. The CDR3 DNA reads TGTGCCAGCGTCTCGCCCGCCCAACCCTACGAGCAGTACTTC. As protein: CASVSPAQPYEQYF. The whole variable domain, filled in from reference TRBV28 and TRBJ2-7, reads DVKVTQSSRYLVKRTGEKVFLECVQDMDHENMFWYRQDPGLGLRLIYFSYDVKMKEKGDIPEGYSVSREKKERFSLILESASTNQTSMYLCASVSPAQPYEQYFGPGTRLTVT.

The chain has TRBV6-5 and TRBJ1-5, with D hard to call. The CDR3 has 15 amino acids. Trimming left V 6 bases short and J 0 bases short, with 12 bases between. Germline V gives CDR1 MNHEY, CDR2 SVGAGI. CDR3 nucleotides: TGTGCCAGCAGGACCCTGGGGTATAGCAATCAGCCCCAGCATTTT. Protein: CASRTLGYSNQPQHF.

The chain uses TRBV7-9 and TRBJ1-2; no clear D. The CDR3 sequence is 14 residues long. CDR1 is SEHNR and CDR2 is FQNEAQ in the germline V gene (reference sequence). With 6 bases removed from V and 0 bases from J, the gap between germline ends came to 11 bases. CDR3 region: CASSLDLSNYGYTF. In DNA form, the CDR3 reads TGTGCCAGCAGTTTGGACTTGTCTAACTATGGCTACACCTTC. Combining the CDR3 with reference TRBV7-9 and TRBJ1-2 gives the whole variable domain DTGVSQNPRHKITKRGQNVTFRCDPISEHNRLYWYRQTLGQGPEFLTYFQNEAQLEKSRLLSDRFSAERPKGSFSTLEIQRTEQGDSAMYLCASSLDLSNYGYTFGSGTRLTVV.

This clone was seen just once. This chain connects TRBV7-2 to TRBJ2-1; TRBD2 matches 7 bases. Germline CDR1 SGHTA, CDR2 FQGNSA. The CDR3 is made up of 16 amino acids. Trimming took 2 bases from V and 2 from J; bases not matched to a gene: 6. The CDR3 DNA sequence: TGTGCCAGCAGCTTATTAGGCGGGAGCGCCTACAATGAGCAGTTCTTC. Translated: CASSLLGGSAYNEQFF.

This clone came up once. This rearrangement joins TRBV18 to TRBJ1-4; D ambiguous. The germline CDR1 and CDR2 sequences are KGHSH and LQKENI. Deletions cut 2 bases from V and 8 bases from J, with 27 bases between. This CDR3 contains 19 residues. CDR3 nucleotides: TGTGCCAGCTCACCATCTTCCCTGGTCCTAGGCCCTGATAGAGAAAAACTGTTTTTT. It codes for CASSPSSLVLGPDREKLFF.

The chain employs TRBV6-5 and TRBJ1-2; possible D gene TRBD1, 6 bases. The CDR3 covers 15 residues. V lost 5 bases and J 11 bases, leaving 24 bases between the germline ends. CDR1 and CDR2 from the germline V gene are MNHEY and SVGAGI. The CDR3: CASSLNSIRQAIYTF. The CDR3 DNA reads as TGTGCCAGCAGTCTCAACTCTATCAGACAGGCCATTTACACCTTC.

The chain carries TRBV19 and TRBJ1-5, with D unclear. V gave up 5 bases and J gave up 2 bases, with 13 bases separating them. CDR3 length equals 15 residues. Germline CDR1 is LNHDA and CDR2 is SQIVND (reference sequence). The CDR3 DNA reads as TGTGCCAGTAGTCCCACGGGCGGGGGCAATCAGCCCCAGCATTTT. Amino acids: CASSPTGGGNQPQHF.